A selection of T cell receptor beta chains follows, all from one sample in a study of cytomegalovirus exposure and HLA in healthy donors. Measured with immunoSEQ multiplex PCR; TCRdb has only the in-frame clones, and not every one. The sample includes around 160,000 clones, roughly two thirds of them seen just once. The sample consisted of PBMCs. The origin of the receptors is a woman aged 18-30 years in good health and CMV-seropositive. CDR3s include the opening cysteine and the closing phenylalanine or tryptophan. D genes are given only for firm matches. Clone size is stated in some rows and not others, as once, few, many or a class when expanded.

clone_size j_call v_call d_call cdr3_aa cdr3_nt
NA TRBJ1-1 TRBV6-6 NA CASSPTTAFNTEAFF TGTGCCAGCAGCCCAACGACAGCCTTTAACACTGAAGCTTTCTTT
once TRBJ1-5 TRBV30 NA CAWSLLGNQPQHF TGTGCCTGGAGTTTACTCGGGAATCAGCCCCAGCATTTT
once TRBJ1-2 TRBV25-1 NA CASSEPIGKHYGYTF TGTGCCAGCAGTGAACCGATCGGTAAACACTATGGCTACACCTTC
NA TRBJ2-7 TRBV7-6 TRBD1 CASSVGQGGTAQYF TGTGCCAGCAGCGTCGGACAGGGAGGAACCGCGCAGTACTTC
few TRBJ2-5 TRBV11-2 TRBD2 CASSRGLAEQETQYF TGTGCCAGCAGCCGAGGGCTAGCGGAACAAGAGACCCAGTACTTC
few TRBJ1-5 TRBV4-3 TRBD1 CASSPNRGQPQHF TGCGCCAGCAGCCCTAACAGGGGGCAGCCCCAGCATTTT
NA TRBJ2-3 TRBV6-6 NA CAITGADTQYF TGTGCCATCACGGGGGCAGATACGCAGTATTTT
few TRBJ2-7 TRBV27 NA CASSSLDRPYEQYF TGTGCCAGCAGTTCACTGGACAGACCATACGAGCAGTACTTC
NA TRBJ2-1 TRBV4-2 TRBD1 CASSQPAASHLATHRDRDYGEQFF TGTGCCAGCAGCCAGCCAGCAGCCAGTCATCTAGCGACACACCGGGACAGGGATTATGGTGAGCAGTTCTTC
NA TRBJ2-7 TRBV7-3 TRBD1 CASSSYPQGTYEQYF TGTGCCAGCAGCTCGTATCCACAGGGGACCTACGAGCAGTACTTC
few TRBJ1-3 TRBV25-1 NA CASSIGVGNTIYF TGTGCCAGCAGTATCGGGGTGGGGAACACCATATATTTT
NA TRBJ2-1 TRBV25-1 NA CATEGNEQFF TGTGCCACGGAGGGGAATGAGCAGTTCTTC
NA TRBJ2-1 TRBV9 TRBD2 CASSVLAGYNEQFF TGTGCCAGCAGCGTACTAGCGGGGTACAATGAGCAGTTCTTC
NA TRBJ1-2 TRBV2 NA CASSEWGGWGYGYTF TGTGCCAGCAGTGAATGGGGAGGATGGGGATATGGCTACACCTTC
few TRBJ2-1 TRBV2 TRBD2 CASRRAGTSLEGEQFF TGTGCCAGCAGGAGGGCCGGGACTAGTCTGGAAGGTGAGCAGTTCTTC
few TRBJ2-7 TRBV6-5 NA CASSYLTGPNYEQYF TGTGCCAGCAGTTACTTAACAGGGCCGAACTACGAGCAGTACTTC
once TRBJ2-1 TRBV28 NA CASSFLQAGYNEQFF TGTGCCAGCAGTTTCTTGCAGGCAGGGTACAATGAGCAGTTCTTC
NA TRBJ1-4 TRBV4-1 NA CASSPTGPGNEKLFF TGCGCCAGCAGCCCTACAGGGCCGGGGAATGAAAAACTGTTTTTT
NA TRBJ2-5 TRBV6-6 TRBD1 CASSLRQGQGEETQYF TGTGCCAGCAGCCTAAGACAAGGACAGGGGGAGGAGACCCAGTACTTC
NA TRBJ2-1 TRBV2 TRBD1 CALLRGPGGINEQFF TGTGCGCTCCTCCGAGGGCCAGGGGGAATCAATGAGCAGTTCTTC
NA TRBJ2-3 TRBV5-1 NA CASSTSTDTQYF TGCGCCAGCAGTACTAGCACAGATACGCAGTATTTT
NA TRBJ2-7 TRBV13 NA CASSFGQGSSYEQYF TGTGCCAGCAGCTTTGGTCAGGGGAGCTCCTACGAGCAGTACTTC
NA TRBJ2-2 TRBV7-9 NA CASSFPTEYTGELFF TGTGCCAGCAGCTTCCCGACAGAATACACCGGGGAGCTGTTTTTT
NA TRBJ2-7 TRBV6-1 TRBD1 CASSPDRDEQYF TGTGCCAGCAGCCCCGACAGGGACGAGCAGTACTTC
NA TRBJ1-4 TRBV6-6 TRBD1 CASSKRQGSEKLFF TGTGCCAGCAGCAAACGACAGGGTTCTGAAAAACTGTTTTTT
once TRBJ2-3 TRBV6-1 TRBD2 CASSEGTSGGALTDTQYF TGTGCCAGCAGTGAAGGGACTAGCGGGGGGGCCTTAACAGATACGCAGTATTTT
once TRBJ2-5 TRBV27 NA CASRDDTQETQYF TGTGCCAGCAGAGACGACACGCAAGAGACCCAGTACTTC
NA TRBJ2-7 TRBV6-1 TRBD1 CASSSTGGKYEQYF TGTGCCAGCAGTTCAACAGGGGGCAAGTACGAGCAGTACTTC
NA TRBJ2-7 TRBV6-5 TRBD1 CASSRDRISYEQYF TGTGCCAGCAGTCGGGACAGGATCTCCTACGAGCAGTACTTC
NA TRBJ1-5 TRBV30 NA CAWSVAPINQPQHF TGTGCCTGGAGTGTAGCCCCTATCAATCAGCCCCAGCATTTT
few TRBJ2-3 TRBV6-6 TRBD2 CASSYVAGVEDTQYF TGTGCCAGCAGTTATGTAGCGGGAGTAGAAGATACGCAGTATTTT
NA TRBJ2-5 TRBV7-2 NA CASSLDGDQETQYF TGTGCCAGCAGCTTAGACGGGGACCAAGAGACCCAGTACTTC
NA TRBJ1-3 TRBV15 TRBD1 CATRDRISGNTIYF TGTGCCACCAGGGACAGGATCTCTGGAAACACCATATATTTT
NA TRBJ1-1 TRBV4-2 NA CASSQEWAMNTEAFF TGTGCCAGCAGCCAAGAATGGGCCATGAACACTGAAGCTTTCTTT
once TRBJ2-2 TRBV4-3 TRBD2 CASSQAPGLNTGELFF TGCGCCAGCAGCCAAGCGCCGGGACTAAACACCGGGGAGCTGTTTTTT
NA TRBJ1-3 TRBV30 NA CAWSARGLFSGNTIYF TGTGCCTGGAGTGCACGCGGACTGTTCTCTGGAAACACCATATATTTT
NA TRBJ2-5 TRBV7-7 TRBD2 CASSSLAGEETQYF TGTGCTAGCAGCTCACTGGCGGGAGAGGAGACCCAGTACTTC
NA TRBJ2-7 TRBV19 TRBD1 CASSILSPAGTGNFYEQYF TGTGCCAGTAGTATCCTAAGCCCCGCCGGGACAGGGAACTTCTACGAGCAGTACTTC
NA TRBJ2-7 TRBV4-1 NA CASSQEAGFREQYF TGCGCCAGCAGCCAAGAGGCGGGATTCCGGGAGCAGTACTTC
NA TRBJ2-1 TRBV6-5 NA CASSYGVSDYNEQFF TGTGCCAGCAGTTACGGGGTTAGCGACTACAATGAGCAGTTCTTC
NA TRBJ2-5 TRBV4-1 NA CASSQDTGVETQYF TGCGCCAGCAGCCAAGATACGGGGGTGGAGACCCAGTACTTC
NA TRBJ1-1 TRBV9 TRBD1 CASSARTGMDTEAFF TGTGCCAGCAGCGCTCGGACAGGGATGGACACTGAAGCTTTCTTT
once TRBJ1-1 TRBV29-1 NA CSVEDTGTDTEAFF TGCAGCGTTGAAGATACAGGGACGGACACTGAAGCTTTCTTT
few TRBJ2-1 TRBV5-1 NA CASSLGQEQFF TGCGCCAGCAGCTTGGGGCAAGAGCAGTTCTTC
few TRBJ1-5 TRBV19 TRBD1 CASSPQQGSRLNQPQHF TGTGCCAGTAGTCCCCAACAGGGGTCGCGCCTCAATCAGCCCCAGCATTTT
NA TRBJ2-4 TRBV7-9 NA CASSLWLPLVAKNIQYF TGTGCCAGCAGCCTCTGGCTTCCTTTGGTAGCCAAAAACATTCAGTACTTC
NA TRBJ2-1 TRBV15 NA CATSIGGFNEQFF TGTGCCACCAGCATCGGGGGTTTCAATGAGCAGTTCTTC
NA TRBJ2-5 TRBV9 NA CASSPYSQDQETQYF TGTGCCAGCAGCCCCTATTCCCAGGACCAAGAGACCCAGTACTTC
NA TRBJ2-3 TRBV30 NA CAWSGQATDTQYF TGTGCCTGGAGCGGTCAGGCCACAGATACGCAGTATTTT
NA TRBJ1-6 TRBV7-9 NA CASSLSDNSPLHF TGTGCCAGCAGCTTAAGCGACAATTCACCCCTCCACTTT
NA TRBJ2-1 TRBV7-6 TRBD1 CASSRGQLYNEQFF TGTGCCAGCAGCCGGGGACAGCTCTACAATGAGCAGTTCTTC
NA TRBJ1-1 TRBV19 TRBD1 CASKQGAIGAFF TGTGCCAGTAAACAGGGGGCTATAGGAGCTTTCTTT
NA TRBJ2-7 TRBV5-1 TRBD1 CASSLRTGDTYEQYF TGCGCCAGCAGCCTTCGGACAGGGGATACCTACGAGCAGTACTTC
NA TRBJ2-3 TRBV7-2 NA CASSLGPPTSTDTQYF TGTGCCAGCAGCTTAGGTCCCCCCACTAGCACAGATACGCAGTATTTT
NA TRBJ2-2 TRBV15 NA CATSRDKGPTGELFF TGTGCCACCAGCAGAGATAAGGGGCCCACCGGGGAGCTGTTTTTT
NA TRBJ1-1 TRBV5-1 NA CASSSLAENTEAFF TGCGCCAGCAGCTCCTTGGCGGAGAACACTGAAGCTTTCTTT
NA TRBJ1-2 TRBV19 NA CASSPLGYGYTF TGTGCCAGTAGTCCACTAGGGTATGGCTACACCTTC
NA TRBJ1-2 TRBV19 NA CASSIGPGYDGYTF TGTGCCAGTAGTATAGGCCCAGGGTACGATGGCTACACCTTC
NA TRBJ2-7 TRBV4-2 TRBD2 CASSQELAAGYEQYF TGTGCCAGCAGCCAAGAACTAGCGGCAGGCTACGAGCAGTACTTC